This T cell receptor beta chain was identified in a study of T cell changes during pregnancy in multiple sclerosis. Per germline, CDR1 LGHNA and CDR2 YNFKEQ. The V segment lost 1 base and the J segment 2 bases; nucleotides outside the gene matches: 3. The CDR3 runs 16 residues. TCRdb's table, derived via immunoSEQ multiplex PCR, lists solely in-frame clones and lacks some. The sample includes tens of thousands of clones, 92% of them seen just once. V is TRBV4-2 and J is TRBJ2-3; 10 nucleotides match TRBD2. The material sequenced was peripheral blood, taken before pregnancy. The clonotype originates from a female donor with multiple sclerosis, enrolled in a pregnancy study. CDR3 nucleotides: TGTGCCAGCAGCCAAGGCCTAGCGGGAGACACAGATACGCAGTATTTT. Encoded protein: CASSQGLAGDTDTQYF.